The clone carrying this T cell receptor beta chain was seen a handful of times. Its antigen is unknown. The source of the sample is a study of response to subunit inactivated influenza vaccine. Study-wide points: There was a suggestion from the authors that each seasonal influenza vaccination recruits few new T cells.

TCRdb processed the RT-PCR reads anew with MiXCR; each CDR3 protein has one entry. The sample carries under 950,000 distinct CDR3 sequences, roughly 20% recorded once. Germline CDR1 and CDR2: SGHRS and YFSETQ. Germline trimming cut 3 bases from V and 5 bases from J; bases unmatched to any gene: 6. CDR3 size: 16 residues. Source: PBMCs from blood, taken approximately 5 days after vaccination. The receptor's source is a man between 50 and 59 years old who received an inactivated influenza vaccine. The V call is TRBV5-1, the J call TRBJ2-1; 12 nucleotides match TRBD2. The CDR3 DNA reads TGCGCCAGCAGCTCACTAGCGGGGGGCTTAAACAATGAGCAGTTCTTC. It specifies CASSSLAGGLNNEQFF.